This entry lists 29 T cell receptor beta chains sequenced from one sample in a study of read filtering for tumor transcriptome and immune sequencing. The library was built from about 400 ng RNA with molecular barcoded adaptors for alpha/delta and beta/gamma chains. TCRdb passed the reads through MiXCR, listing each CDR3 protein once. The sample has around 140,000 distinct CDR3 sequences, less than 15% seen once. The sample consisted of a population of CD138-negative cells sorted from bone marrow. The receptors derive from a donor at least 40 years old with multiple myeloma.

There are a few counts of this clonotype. Here the CDR3 DNA reads TGTGCCAGCAGCCGATCAGGGTCGGAGGAGACCCAGTACTTC. This sequence encodes CASSRSGSEETQYF. The chain links TRBV7-6 to TRBJ2-5; a possible D gene is TRBD1 (5 bases). Germline V gives CDR1 SGHVS, CDR2 FNYEAQ. V was pared by 5 bases and J by 5 bases, with 15 bases between. The CDR3 contains 14 residues. Supplemented by reference TRBV7-6 and TRBJ2-5, the full variable domain reads GAGVSQSPRYKVTKRGQDVALRCDPISGHVSLYWYRQALGQGPEFLTYFNYEAQQDKSGLPNDRFSAERPEGSISTLTIQRTEQRDSAMYRCASSRSGSEETQYFGPGTRLLVL.

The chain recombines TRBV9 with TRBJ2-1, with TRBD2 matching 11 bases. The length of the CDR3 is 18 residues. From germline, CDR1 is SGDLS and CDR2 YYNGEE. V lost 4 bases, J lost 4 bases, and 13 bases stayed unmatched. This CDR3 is CASSTDLELAGDYNEQFF. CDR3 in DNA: TGTGCCAGCAGCACCGACCTCGAACTAGCGGGGGATTACAATGAGCAGTTCTTC. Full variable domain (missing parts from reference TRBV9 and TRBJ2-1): DSGVTQTPKHLITATGQRVTLRCSPRSGDLSVYWYQQSLDQGLQFLIQYYNGEERAKGNILERFSAQQFPDLHSELNLSSLELGDSALYFCASSTDLELAGDYNEQFFGPGTRLTVL.

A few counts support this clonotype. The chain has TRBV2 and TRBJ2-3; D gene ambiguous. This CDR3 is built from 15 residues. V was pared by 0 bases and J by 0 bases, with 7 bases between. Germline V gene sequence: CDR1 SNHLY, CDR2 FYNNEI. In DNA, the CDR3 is TGTGCCAGCAGTGAAGCGCTCCCTAGCACAGATACGCAGTATTTT. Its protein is CASSEALPSTDTQYF.

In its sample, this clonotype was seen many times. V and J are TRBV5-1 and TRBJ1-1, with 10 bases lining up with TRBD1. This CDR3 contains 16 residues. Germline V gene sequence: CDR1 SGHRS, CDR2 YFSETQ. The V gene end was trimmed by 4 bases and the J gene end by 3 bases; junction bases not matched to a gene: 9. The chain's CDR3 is CASSLWTGGEYTEAFF. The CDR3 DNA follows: TGCGCCAGCAGCCTTTGGACAGGGGGGGAGTACACTGAAGCTTTCTTT.

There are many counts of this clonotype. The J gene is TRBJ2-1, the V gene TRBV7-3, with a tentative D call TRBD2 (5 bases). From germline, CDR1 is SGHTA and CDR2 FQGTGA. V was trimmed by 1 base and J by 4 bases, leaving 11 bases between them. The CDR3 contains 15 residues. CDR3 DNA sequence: TGTGCCAGCAGCTTAAGGGCGGGTGGATACAATGAGCAGTTCTTC. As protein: CASSLRAGGYNEQFF. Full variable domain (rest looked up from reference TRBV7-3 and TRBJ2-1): GAGVSQTPSNKVTEKGKYVELRCDPISGHTALYWYRQSLGQGPEFLIYFQGTGAADDSGLPNDRFFAVRPEGSVSTLKIQRTERGDSAVYLCASSLRAGGYNEQFFGPGTRLTVL.

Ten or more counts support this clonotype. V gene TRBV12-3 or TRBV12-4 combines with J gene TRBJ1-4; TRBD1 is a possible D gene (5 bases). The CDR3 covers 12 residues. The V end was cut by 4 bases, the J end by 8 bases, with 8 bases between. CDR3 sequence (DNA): TGTGCCAGCAGTTGGAGGACAGAAAAACTGTTTTTT. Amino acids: CASSWRTEKLFF.

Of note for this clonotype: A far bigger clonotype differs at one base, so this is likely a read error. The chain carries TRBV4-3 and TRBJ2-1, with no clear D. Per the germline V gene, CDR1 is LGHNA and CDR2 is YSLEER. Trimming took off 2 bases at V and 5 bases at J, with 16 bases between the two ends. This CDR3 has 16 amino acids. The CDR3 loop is CASSQRNQALHNEQFF. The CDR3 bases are TGCGCCAGCAGCCAAAGAAATCAGGCACTCCACAATGAGCAGTTCTTC.

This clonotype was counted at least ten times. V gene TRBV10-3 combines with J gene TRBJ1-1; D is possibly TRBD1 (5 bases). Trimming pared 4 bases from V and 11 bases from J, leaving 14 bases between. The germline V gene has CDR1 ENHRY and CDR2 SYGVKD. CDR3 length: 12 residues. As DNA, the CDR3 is TGTGCCATCAGTGTTGACAGTAGTTCGGCTTTCTTT. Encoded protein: CAISVDSSSAFF.

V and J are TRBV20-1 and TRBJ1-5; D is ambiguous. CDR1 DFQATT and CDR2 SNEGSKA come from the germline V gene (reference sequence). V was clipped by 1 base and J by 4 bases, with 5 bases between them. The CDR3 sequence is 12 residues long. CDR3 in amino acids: CSARGVNQPQHF. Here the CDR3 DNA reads TGCAGTGCTAGAGGCGTAAATCAGCCCCAGCATTTT.

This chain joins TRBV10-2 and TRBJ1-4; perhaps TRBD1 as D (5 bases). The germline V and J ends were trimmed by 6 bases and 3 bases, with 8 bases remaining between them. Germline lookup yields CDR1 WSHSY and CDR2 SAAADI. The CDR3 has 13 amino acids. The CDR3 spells CASSAGSNEKLFF. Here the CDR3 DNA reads TGCGCCAGCAGCGCAGGGTCTAATGAAAAACTGTTTTTT.

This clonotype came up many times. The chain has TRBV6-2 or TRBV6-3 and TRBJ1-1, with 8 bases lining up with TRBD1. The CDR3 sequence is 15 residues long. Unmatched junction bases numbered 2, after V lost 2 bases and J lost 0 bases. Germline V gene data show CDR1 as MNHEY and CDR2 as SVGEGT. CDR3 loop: CASSYQDRVNTEAFF. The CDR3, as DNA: TGTGCCAGCAGTTACCAGGACAGGGTGAACACTGAAGCTTTCTTT.

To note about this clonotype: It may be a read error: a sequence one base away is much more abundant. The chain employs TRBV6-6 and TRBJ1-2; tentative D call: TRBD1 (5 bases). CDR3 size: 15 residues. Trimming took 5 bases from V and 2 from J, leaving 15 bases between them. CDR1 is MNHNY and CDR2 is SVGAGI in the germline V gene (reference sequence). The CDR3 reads CASSTWGAWNYGYTF. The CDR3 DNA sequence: TGTGCCAGCAGTACCTGGGGCGCCTGGAACTATGGCTACACCTTC.

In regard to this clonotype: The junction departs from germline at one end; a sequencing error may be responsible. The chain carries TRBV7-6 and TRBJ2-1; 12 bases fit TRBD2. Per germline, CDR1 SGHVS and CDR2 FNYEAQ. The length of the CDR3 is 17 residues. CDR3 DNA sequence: TGTGCCAGCAGCAGAGATCTAGCGGGAGGGGTCTACAATGGGCAGTTCTTC. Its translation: CASSRDLAGGVYNGQFF.

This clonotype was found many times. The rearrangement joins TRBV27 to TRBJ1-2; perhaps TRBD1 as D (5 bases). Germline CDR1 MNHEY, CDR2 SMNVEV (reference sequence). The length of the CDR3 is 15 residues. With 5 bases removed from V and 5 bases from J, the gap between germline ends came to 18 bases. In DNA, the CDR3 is TGTGCCAGCAGTCCAGGGAGTTCGGTCGGGTATGGCTACACCTTC. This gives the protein CASSPGSSVGYGYTF.

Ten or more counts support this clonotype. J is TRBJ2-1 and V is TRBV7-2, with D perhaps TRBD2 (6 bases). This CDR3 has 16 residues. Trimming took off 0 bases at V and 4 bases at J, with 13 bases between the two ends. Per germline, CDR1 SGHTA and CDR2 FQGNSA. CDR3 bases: TGTGCCAGCAGCTTAGCGTCTAGCGACCAATACAATGAGCAGTTCTTC. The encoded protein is CASSLASSDQYNEQFF.

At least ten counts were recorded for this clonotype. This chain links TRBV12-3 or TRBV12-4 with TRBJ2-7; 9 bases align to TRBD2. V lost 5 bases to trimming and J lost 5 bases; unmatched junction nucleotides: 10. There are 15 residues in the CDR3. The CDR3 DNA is TGTGCCAGCAGTCCCTCCGCGGGGGGGAGCCACGAGCAGTACTTC. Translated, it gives CASSPSAGGSHEQYF.

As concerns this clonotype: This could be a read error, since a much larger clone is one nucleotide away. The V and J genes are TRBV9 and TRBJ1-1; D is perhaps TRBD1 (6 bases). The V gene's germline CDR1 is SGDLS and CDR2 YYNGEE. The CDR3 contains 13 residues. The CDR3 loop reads CSSSVGGSTEAFF. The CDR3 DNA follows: TGTTCCAGCAGCGTAGGGGGAAGCACTGAAGCTTTCTTT.

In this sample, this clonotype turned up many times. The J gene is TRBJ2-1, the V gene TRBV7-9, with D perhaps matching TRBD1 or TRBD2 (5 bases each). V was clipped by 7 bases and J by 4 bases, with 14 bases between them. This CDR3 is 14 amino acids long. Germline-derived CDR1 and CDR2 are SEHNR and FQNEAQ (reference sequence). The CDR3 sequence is CASMGRSGYNEQFF. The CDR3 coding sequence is TGTGCCAGCATGGGACGGAGCGGTTACAATGAGCAGTTCTTC. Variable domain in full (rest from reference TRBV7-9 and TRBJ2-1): DTGVSQNPRHKITKRGQNVTFRCDPISEHNRLYWYRQTLGQGPEFLTYFQNEAQLEKSRLLSDRFSAERPKGSFSTLEIQRTEQGDSAMYLCASMGRSGYNEQFFGPGTRLTVL.

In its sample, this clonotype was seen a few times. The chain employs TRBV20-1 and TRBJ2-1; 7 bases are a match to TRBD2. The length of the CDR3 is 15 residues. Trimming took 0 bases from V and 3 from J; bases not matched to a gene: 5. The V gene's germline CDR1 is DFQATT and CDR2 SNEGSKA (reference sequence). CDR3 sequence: CSARDNSGFYNEQFF. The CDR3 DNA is TGCAGTGCTAGAGATAATAGCGGGTTCTACAATGAGCAGTTCTTC.

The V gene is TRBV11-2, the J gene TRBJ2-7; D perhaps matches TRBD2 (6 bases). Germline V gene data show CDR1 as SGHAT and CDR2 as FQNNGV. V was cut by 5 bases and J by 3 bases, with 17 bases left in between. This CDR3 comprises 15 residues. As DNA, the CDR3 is TGTGCCAGCAGCCGGGCCCCCGGGAGCGACTACGAGCAGTACTTC. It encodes CASSRAPGSDYEQYF.

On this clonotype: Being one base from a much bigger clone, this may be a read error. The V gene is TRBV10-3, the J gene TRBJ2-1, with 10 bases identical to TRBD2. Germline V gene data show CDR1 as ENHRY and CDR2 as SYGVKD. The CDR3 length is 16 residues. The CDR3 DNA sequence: TGTGCCATCGGTAGGAGCGGGAGGGAATCCTACGATGAGCAGTTCTTC. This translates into CAIGRSGRESYDEQFF.

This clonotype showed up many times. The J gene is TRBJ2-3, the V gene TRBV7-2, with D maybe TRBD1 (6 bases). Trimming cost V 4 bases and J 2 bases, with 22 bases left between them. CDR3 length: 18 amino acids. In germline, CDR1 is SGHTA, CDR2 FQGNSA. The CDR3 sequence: CASSWDTELSGSTDTQYF. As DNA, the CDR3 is TGTGCCAGCAGCTGGGACACAGAATTATCGGGCTCCACAGATACGCAGTATTTT.

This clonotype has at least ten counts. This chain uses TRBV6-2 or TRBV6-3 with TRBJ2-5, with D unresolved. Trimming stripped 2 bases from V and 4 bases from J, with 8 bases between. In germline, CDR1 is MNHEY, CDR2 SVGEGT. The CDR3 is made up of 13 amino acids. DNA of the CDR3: TGTGCCAGCAGTTACCAGGCGTTAGAGACCCAGTACTTC. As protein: CASSYQALETQYF.

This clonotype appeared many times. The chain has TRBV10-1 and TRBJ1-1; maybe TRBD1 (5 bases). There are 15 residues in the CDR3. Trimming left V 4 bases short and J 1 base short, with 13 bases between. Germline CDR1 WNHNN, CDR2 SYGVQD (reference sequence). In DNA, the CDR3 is TGCGCCAGCAGTGGGGGGAGATGGCCGAACACTGAAGCTTTCTTT. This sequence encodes CASSGGRWPNTEAFF.

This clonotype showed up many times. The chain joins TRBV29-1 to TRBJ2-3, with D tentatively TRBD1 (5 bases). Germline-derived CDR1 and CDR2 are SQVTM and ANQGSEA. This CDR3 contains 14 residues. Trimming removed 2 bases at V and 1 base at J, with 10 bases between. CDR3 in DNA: TGCAGCGTTGAAAGGGGCGTGGGCACAGATACGCAGTATTTT. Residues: CSVERGVGTDTQYF.

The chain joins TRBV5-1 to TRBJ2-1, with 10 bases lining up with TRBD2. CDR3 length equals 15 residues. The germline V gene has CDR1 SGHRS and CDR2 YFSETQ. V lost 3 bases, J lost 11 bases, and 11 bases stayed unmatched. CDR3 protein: CASSSPSGSAYKQFF. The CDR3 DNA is TGCGCCAGCAGCTCTCCTAGCGGGAGTGCCTATAAGCAGTTCTTC.

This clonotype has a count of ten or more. The CDR3 DNA is TGTGCCAGCAACCACTTGGCGGTGGCGGGCGAGACCCAGTACTTC. As protein: CASNHLAVAGETQYF. The genes are TRBV7-9 and TRBJ2-5, with a weak D call TRBD2 (5 bases). The CDR3 extends over 15 amino acids. V was cut by 7 bases and J by 5 bases, with 20 bases left in between. Germline loops: CDR1 SEHNR, CDR2 FQNEAQ (reference sequence).

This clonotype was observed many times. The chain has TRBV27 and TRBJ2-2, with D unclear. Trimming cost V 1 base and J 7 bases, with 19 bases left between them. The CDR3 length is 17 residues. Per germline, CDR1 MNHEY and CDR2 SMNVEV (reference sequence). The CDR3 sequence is CASSLYPAPPESGELFF. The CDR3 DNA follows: TGTGCCAGCAGTTTATACCCCGCTCCACCGGAGAGCGGGGAGCTGTTTTTT.

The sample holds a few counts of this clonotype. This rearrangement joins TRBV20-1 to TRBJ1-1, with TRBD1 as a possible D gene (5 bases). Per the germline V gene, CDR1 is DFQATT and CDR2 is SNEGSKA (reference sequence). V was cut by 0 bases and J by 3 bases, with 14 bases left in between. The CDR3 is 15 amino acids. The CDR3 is CSARETTVSYTEAFF. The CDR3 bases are TGCAGTGCTAGAGAAACGACAGTGAGTTACACTGAAGCTTTCTTT.